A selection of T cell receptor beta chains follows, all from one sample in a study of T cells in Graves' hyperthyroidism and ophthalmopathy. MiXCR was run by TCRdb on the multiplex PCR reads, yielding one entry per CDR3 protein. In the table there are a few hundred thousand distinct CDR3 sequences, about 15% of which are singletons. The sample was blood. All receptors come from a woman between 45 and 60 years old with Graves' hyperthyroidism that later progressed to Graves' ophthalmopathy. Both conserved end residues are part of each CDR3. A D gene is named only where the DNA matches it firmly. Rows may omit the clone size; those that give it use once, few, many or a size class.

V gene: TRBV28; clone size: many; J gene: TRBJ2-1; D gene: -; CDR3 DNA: TGTGCCAGCCTCTCGACCGAGGATGAGCAGTTCTTC; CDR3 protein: CASLSTEDEQFF
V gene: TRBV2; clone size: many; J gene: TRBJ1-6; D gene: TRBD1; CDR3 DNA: TGTGCCAACACAGGGTCTACAGGGGCGAGCTCCTATAATTCACCCCTCCACTTT; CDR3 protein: CANTGSTGASSYNSPLHF
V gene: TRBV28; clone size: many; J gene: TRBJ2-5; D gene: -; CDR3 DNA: TGTGCCAGCAGTTTAAGGTGGGAGACCCAGTACTTC; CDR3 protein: CASSLRWETQYF
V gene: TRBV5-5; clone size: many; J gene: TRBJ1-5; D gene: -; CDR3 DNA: TGTGCCAGCACCCTAGATCCTGTTAGCAATCAGCCCCAGCATTTT; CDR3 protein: CASTLDPVSNQPQHF
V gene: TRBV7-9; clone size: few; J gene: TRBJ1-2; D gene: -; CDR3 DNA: TGTGCCAGCAGCAGCCGGGACAAGTCCTATGGCTACACCTTC; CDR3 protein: CASSSRDKSYGYTF
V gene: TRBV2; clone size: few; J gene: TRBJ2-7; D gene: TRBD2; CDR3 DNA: TGTGCCAGCAGGGGGGAGGGGAAGTACGAGCAGTACTTC; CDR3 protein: CASRGEGKYEQYF
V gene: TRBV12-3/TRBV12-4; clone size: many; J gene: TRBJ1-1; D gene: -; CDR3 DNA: TGTGCCAGCAGTCCTAAGGGGGGCACTGAAGCTTTCTTT; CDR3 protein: CASSPKGGTEAFF
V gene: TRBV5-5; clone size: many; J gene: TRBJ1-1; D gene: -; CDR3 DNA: TGTGCCAGCAGCCCGACGGGGGCCAACACTGAAGCTTTCTTT; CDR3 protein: CASSPTGANTEAFF
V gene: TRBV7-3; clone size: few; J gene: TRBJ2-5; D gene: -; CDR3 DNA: TGTGCCAGCAGCTCCGGCCCGGCCCAGTACTTC; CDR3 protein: CASSSGPAQYF
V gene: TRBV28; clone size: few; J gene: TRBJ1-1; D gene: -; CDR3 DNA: TGTGCCAGCAGTTTATTGGCCGAGGAAGCTTTCTTT; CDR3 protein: CASSLLAEEAFF
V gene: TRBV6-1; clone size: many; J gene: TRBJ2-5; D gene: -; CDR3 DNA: TGTGCCAGCAGTTCAGGGACTGGGTGGTTGGAGACCCAGTACTTC; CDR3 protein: CASSSGTGWLETQYF
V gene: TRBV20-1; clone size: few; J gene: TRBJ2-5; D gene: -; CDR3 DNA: TGCAGTGCCCCAAAACAGGGAAACCAAGAGACCCAGTACTTC; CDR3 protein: CSAPKQGNQETQYF
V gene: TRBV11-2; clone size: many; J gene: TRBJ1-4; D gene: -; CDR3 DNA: TGTGCCAGCAGCTTAGGCCTGGGGGATGAAAAACTGTTTTTT; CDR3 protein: CASSLGLGDEKLFF
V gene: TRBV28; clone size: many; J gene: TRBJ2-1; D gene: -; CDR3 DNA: TGTGCCAGCAGTTTACGCTACCGAGGCTCCCCCGGGCAGTTCTTC; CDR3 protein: CASSLRYRGSPGQFF
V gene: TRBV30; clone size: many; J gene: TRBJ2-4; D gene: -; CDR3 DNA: TGTGCCTGGAGTTTGTTTACTAGGGGGGAAAACATTCAGTACTTC; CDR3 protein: CAWSLFTRGENIQYF
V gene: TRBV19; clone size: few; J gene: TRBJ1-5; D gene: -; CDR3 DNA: TGTGCCAGTAGGGTCGCCGTTCATCGGCCCCAGCATTTT; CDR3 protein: CASRVAVHRPQHF
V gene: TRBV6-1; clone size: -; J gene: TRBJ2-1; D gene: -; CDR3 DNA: TGTGCCAGCAGTGAAGTTAACGGGGACCATCAGTTCTTC; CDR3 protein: CASSEVNGDHQFF
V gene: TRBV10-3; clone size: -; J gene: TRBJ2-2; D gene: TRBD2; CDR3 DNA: TGTGCCATCAGTGAGGGTAGCGGGAGGGCGACCGGGGAGCTGTTTTTT; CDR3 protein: CAISEGSGRATGELFF
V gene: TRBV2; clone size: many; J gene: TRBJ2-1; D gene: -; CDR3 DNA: TGTGCCAGCAACCCTACCAAACGGGCTGACTACAATGAGCAGTTCTTC; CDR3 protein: CASNPTKRADYNEQFF
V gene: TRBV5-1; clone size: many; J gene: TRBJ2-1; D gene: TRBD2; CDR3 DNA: TGCGCCAGCCACGACCCAGCGGGAGGGAATGAGCAGTTCTTC; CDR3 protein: CASHDPAGGNEQFF
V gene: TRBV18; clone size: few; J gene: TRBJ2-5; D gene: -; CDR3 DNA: TGTGCCAGCTCACCGTTGGCGCTTGGGAGGCCACGGTACCGACTCCAAGAGACCCAGTACTTC; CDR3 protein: CASSPLALGRPRYRLQETQYF
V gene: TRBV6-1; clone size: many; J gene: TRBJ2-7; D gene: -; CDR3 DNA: TGTGCCAGCAGCGACCACCGGAACGAGCAGTACTTC; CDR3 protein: CASSDHRNEQYF
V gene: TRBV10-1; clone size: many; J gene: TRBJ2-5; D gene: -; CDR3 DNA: TGCGCCAGCAGTGATTTGGCGGGGGCGACCCAAGAGACCCAGTACTTC; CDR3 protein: CASSDLAGATQETQYF
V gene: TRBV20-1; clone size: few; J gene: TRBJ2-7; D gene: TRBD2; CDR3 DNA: TGCAGTGCTAGAGACCCCCTTCCCTTAGCGGGCCGCTACGAGCAGTACTTC; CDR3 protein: CSARDPLPLAGRYEQYF
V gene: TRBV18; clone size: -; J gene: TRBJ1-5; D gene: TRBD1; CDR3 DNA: TGTGCCAGCTCACCACCCGGGACAGGGGGACAGGGGCAGCCCCAGCATTTT; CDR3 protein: CASSPPGTGGQGQPQHF
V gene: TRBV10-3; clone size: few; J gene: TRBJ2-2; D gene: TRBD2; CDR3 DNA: TGTGCCATCAGTGAAGGGACTAGCGGGATTCTCACCGGGGAGCTGTTTTTT; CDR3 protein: CAISEGTSGILTGELFF
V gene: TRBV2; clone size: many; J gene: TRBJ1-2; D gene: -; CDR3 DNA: TGTGCCAGCAGTGGGTCGGTGTATGGCTACACCTTC; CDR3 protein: CASSGSVYGYTF
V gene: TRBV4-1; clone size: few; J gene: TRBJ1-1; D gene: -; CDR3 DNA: TGCGCCAGCAGCCAAGAAGAATGGGGGCGAACTGAAGCTTTCTTT; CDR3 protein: CASSQEEWGRTEAFF
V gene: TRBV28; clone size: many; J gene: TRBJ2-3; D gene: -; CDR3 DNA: TGTGCCAGCAGTTTAGCGGGGATCCGCACAGATACGCAGTATTTT; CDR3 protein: CASSLAGIRTDTQYF
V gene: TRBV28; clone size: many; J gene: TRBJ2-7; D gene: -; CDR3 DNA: TGTGCCAGCAGTTTTTCCCTCTTGGGCCTCTCCTACGAGCAGTACTTC; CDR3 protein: CASSFSLLGLSYEQYF
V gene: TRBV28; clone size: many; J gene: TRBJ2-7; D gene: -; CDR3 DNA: TGTGCCAGCAGTCTAGGCGGGGTACGGGCCCACGAGCAGTACTTC; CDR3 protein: CASSLGGVRAHEQYF
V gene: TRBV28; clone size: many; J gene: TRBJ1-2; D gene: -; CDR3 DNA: TGTGCCAGCGAAGGGATGAATGGCTACACCTTC; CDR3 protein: CASEGMNGYTF
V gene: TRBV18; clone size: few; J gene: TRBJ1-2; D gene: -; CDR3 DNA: TGTGCCAGCTCACCACAGGGTCCGCAGGGAGGGAACTATGGCTACACCTTC; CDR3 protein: CASSPQGPQGGNYGYTF
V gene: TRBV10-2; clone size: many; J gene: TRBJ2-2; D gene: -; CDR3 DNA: TGCGCCAGCAGTGACGTGGACCGAGGGTCCGGGGAGCTGTTTTTT; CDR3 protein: CASSDVDRGSGELFF
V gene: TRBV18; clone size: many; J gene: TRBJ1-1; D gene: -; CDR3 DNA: TGTGCCAGCTCACCACTGGGGAGCCAGGAAGCTTTCTTT; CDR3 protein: CASSPLGSQEAFF
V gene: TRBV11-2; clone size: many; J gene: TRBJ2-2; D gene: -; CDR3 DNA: TGTGCCAGCAGCCCAATGAGTAGCTGGGGAACCGGGGAGCTGTTTTTT; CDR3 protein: CASSPMSSWGTGELFF
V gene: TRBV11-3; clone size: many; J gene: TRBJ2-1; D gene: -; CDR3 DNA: TGTGCCAGCAGCTTTCGAACGAGGGGCGAGCAGTTCTTC; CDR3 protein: CASSFRTRGEQFF
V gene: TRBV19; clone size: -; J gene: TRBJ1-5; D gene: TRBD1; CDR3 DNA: TGTGCCAGTAGCTCGGTACAGGGGACCAGCAATCAGCCCCAGCATTTT; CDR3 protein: CASSSVQGTSNQPQHF
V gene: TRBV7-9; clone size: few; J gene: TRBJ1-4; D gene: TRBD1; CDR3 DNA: TGTGCCAGCAGCTCACCCGGGACAGGGAAGGGTATTGAAAAACTGTTTTTT; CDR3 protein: CASSSPGTGKGIEKLFF
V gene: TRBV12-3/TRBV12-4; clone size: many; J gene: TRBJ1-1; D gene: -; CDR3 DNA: TGTGCCAGCAAGGGGTCCGAAGCTTTCTTT; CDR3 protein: CASKGSEAFF
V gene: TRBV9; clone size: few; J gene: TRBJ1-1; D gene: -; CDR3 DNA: TGTGCCAGCAGCGTAGGACACAACGGCGGGACTGAAGCTTTCTTT; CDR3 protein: CASSVGHNGGTEAFF